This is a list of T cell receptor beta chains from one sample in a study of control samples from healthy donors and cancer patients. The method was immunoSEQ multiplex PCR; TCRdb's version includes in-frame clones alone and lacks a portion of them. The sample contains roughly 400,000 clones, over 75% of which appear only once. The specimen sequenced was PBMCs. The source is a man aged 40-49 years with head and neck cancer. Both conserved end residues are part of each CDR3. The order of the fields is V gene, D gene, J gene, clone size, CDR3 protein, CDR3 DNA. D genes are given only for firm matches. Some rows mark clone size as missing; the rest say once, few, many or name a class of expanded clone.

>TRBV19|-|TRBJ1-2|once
CASSISRGAYGYTF
TGTGCCAGTAGTATAAGCAGGGGTGCGTATGGCTACACCTTC
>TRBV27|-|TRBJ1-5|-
CASKVDSNQPQHF
TGTGCCAGCAAAGTAGATAGCAATCAGCCCCAGCATTTT
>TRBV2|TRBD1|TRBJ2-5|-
CASGAGTGPQETQYF
TGTGCCAGCGGGGCCGGGACAGGGCCCCAAGAGACCCAGTACTTC
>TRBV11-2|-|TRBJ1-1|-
CASSLGALGIAEAFF
TGTGCCAGCAGCTTAGGAGCGCTCGGAATCGCTGAAGCTTTCTTT
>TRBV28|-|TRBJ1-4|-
CASSYPLTLGGLGDEKLFF
TGTGCCAGCAGTTACCCCTTGACCTTAGGGGGACTGGGGGATGAAAAACTGTTTTTT
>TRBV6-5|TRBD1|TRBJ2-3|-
CASRIGGADTQYF
TGTGCCAGCAGAATAGGGGGCGCAGATACGCAGTATTTT
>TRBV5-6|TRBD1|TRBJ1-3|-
CASSSGTGLLGGNTIYF
TGTGCCAGCAGTTCTGGGACAGGGCTGTTGGGGGGAAACACCATATATTTT
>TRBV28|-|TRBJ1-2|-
CASSTISGTGNYGYTF
TGTGCCAGCAGTACCATTTCCGGGACGGGTAACTATGGCTACACCTTC
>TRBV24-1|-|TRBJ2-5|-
CATSDERRDTETQYF
TGTGCCACCAGTGATGAGCGAAGGGACACCGAGACCCAGTACTTC
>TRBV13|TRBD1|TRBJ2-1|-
CASNLQGGEQFF
TGTGCCAGCAACCTACAGGGGGGTGAGCAGTTCTTC
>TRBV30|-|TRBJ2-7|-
CAWRGVVAGPYEQYF
TGTGCCTGGAGGGGAGTCGTCGCGGGACCCTACGAGCAGTACTTC
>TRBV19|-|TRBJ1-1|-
CASSISMNTEAFF
TGTGCCAGTAGTATCAGCATGAACACTGAAGCTTTCTTT
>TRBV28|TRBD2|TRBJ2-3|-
CASMAGGISTDTQYF
TGTGCCAGCATGGCGGGGGGGATCAGCACAGATACGCAGTATTTT
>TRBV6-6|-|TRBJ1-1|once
CASSSGRSNTEAFF
TGTGCCAGCAGTTCCGGCCGGTCCAACACTGAAGCTTTCTTT
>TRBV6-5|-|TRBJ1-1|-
CASSRPEQFEAFF
TGTGCCAGCAGCCGGCCTGAACAGTTTGAAGCTTTCTTT
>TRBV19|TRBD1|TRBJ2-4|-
CASSLSGGQGGNIQYF
TGTGCCAGTAGTCTTTCCGGCGGACAGGGAGGTAACATTCAGTACTTC
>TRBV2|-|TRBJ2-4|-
CASRPSALAKNIQYF
TGTGCCAGCAGACCTAGCGCCCTAGCCAAAAACATTCAGTACTTC
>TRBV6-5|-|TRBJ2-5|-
CASARGTKKGTQYF
TGTGCCAGCGCCCGAGGGACCAAGAAAGGGACCCAGTACTTC
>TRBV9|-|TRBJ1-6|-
CASSVAGKNNSPLHF
TGTGCCAGCAGCGTAGCAGGGAAGAATAATTCACCCCTCCACTTT
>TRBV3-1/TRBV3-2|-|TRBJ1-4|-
CASSLLGTNEKLFF
TGTGCCAGCAGCCTCCTAGGGACTAATGAAAAACTGTTTTTT
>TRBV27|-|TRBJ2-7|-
CASSFGGRVYEQYF
TGTGCCAGCAGTTTCGGGGGGCGCGTGTACGAGCAGTACTTC
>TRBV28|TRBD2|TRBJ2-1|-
CASSTPRLAGSKKSYNEQFF
TGTGCCAGCAGTACACCCCGACTAGCGGGGTCGAAGAAGTCCTACAATGAGCAGTTCTTC
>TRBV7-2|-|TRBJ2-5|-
CASSEEGARGWETQYF
TGTGCCAGCAGTGAGGAGGGGGCGCGAGGTTGGGAGACCCAGTACTTC
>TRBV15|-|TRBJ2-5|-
CATSRNRGIEETQYF
TGTGCCACCAGCAGAAATAGGGGTATTGAGGAGACCCAGTACTTC
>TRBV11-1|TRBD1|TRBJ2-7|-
CASSSRDRVIYEQYF
TGTGCCAGCAGCTCCAGGGACAGGGTGATCTACGAGCAGTACTTC
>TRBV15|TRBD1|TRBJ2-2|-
CATSRDRGQRNTGELFF
TGTGCCACCAGCAGGGACAGGGGGCAAAGGAACACCGGGGAGCTGTTTTTT
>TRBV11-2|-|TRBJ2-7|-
CASSLGDLSYEQYF
TGTGCCAGCAGCTTAGGGGACTTGTCCTACGAGCAGTACTTC
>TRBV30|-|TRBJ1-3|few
CAWSTGGLDTIYF
TGTGCCTGGAGTACGGGGGGTTTAGACACCATATATTTT
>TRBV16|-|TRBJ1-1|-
CASSQSRTENTEAFF
TGTGCCAGCAGCCAATCTCGGACGGAGAACACTGAAGCTTTCTTT
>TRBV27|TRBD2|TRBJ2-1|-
CASTTTSASSYNEQFF
TGTGCCAGCACCACCACTAGCGCGAGCTCCTACAATGAGCAGTTCTTC
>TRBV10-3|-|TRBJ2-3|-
CAITSASRADTQYF
TGTGCCATCACCTCAGCAAGTAGAGCCGATACGCAGTATTTT
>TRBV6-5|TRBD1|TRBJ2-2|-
CASSSSGTAPPGELFF
TGTGCCAGCAGTTCGTCCGGGACAGCCCCCCCCGGGGAGCTGTTTTTT
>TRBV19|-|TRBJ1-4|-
CASSRGLLATNEKLFF
TGTGCCAGTAGTCGAGGACTGCTTGCAACTAATGAAAAACTGTTTTTT
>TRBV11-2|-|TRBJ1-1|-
CASSLGPWGDREAFF
TGTGCCAGCAGCTTAGGCCCCTGGGGGGATCGGGAAGCTTTCTTT
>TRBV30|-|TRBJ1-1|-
CAWRGRVDTEAFF
TGTGCCTGGAGGGGCAGGGTGGACACTGAAGCTTTCTTT
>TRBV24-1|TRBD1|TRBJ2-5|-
CATSWGQGGTQYF
TGTGCCACCAGTTGGGGACAGGGAGGGACCCAGTACTTC
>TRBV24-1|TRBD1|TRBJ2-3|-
CATSDLRDSLTDTQYF
TGTGCCACCAGTGATCTTAGGGACAGCCTCACAGATACGCAGTATTTT
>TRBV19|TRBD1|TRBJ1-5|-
CASSIGTGRSNQPQHF
TGTGCCAGTAGTATAGGGACAGGGCGTAGCAATCAGCCCCAGCATTTT